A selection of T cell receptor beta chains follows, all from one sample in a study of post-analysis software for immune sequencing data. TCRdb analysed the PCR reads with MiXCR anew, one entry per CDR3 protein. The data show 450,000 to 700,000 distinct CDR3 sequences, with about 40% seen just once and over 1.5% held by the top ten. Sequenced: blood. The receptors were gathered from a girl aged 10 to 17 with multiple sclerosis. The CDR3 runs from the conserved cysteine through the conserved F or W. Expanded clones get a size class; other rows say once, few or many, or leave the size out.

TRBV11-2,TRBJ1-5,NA,CASSRGTGASNQPQHF
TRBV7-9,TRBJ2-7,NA,CASSRQEYEQYF
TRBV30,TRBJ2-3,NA,CAWSSLTSRASTDTQYF
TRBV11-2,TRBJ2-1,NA,CASSPSVEQFF
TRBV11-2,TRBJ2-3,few,CASSTDRGSTDTQYF
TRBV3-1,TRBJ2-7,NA,CASSRDREYEQYF
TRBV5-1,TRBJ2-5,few,CASSYSGAVQETQYF
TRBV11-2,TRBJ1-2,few,CASSPPGVGGYTF
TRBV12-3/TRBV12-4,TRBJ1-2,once,CASSRQGVVGGYTF
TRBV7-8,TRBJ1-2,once,CASSLATVVYGYTF
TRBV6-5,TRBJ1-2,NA,CASSHRPGPSDGGYTF
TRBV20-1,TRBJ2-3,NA,CSARVPPNTDTQYF
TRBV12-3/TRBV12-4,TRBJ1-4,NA,CASSPRRVREKLFF
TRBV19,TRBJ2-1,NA,CASKGPSSYNEQFF
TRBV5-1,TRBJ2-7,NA,CASSFSQGVYYEQYF
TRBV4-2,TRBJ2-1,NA,CASSQSGTSGREEFF
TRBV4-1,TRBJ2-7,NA,CASSNTAGREQYF
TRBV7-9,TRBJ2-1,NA,CASSFYASGAYNEQFF
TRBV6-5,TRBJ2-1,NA,CASSRASMGEQFF
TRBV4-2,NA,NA,CASSQVRGGRRPLPREQYF
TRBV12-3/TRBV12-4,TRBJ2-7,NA,CASSRQGAEQYF
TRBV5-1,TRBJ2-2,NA,CASSHGQGALGGELFF
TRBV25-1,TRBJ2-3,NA,CASRIGRDTQYF
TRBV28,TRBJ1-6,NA,CASDTYRTPTSYNSPLHF
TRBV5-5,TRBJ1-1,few,CASSFRMNTEAFF
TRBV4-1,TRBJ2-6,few,CASSQEPATGTGANVLTF
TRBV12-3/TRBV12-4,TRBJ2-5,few,CASRLSGSQETQYF
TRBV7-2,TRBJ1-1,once,CASSFRQGATLNTEAFF
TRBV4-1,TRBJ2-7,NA,CASSQEGSGDSYERYF
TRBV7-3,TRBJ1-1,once,CASSSRPGQGLAFF
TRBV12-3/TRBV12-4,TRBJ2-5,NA,CASSLRAGLAQYF
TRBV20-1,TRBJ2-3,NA,CSAKPGTARTDTQYF
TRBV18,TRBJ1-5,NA,CASSAGTLNQPQHF
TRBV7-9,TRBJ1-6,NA,CVSSLETGINSPLHF
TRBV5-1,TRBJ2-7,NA,CAGTTEGGNYEQYF
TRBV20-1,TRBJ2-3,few,CSARVSRSTDTQYF
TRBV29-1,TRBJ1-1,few,CSDLTGFEAFF
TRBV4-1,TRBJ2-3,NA,CASSQDPLAGDDTQYF
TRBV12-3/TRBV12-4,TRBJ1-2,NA,CASSYSNHGYTF
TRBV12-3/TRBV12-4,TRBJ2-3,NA,CASSPTGGQGIIYTDTQYF
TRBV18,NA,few,CASSAGTGGPYEQYF
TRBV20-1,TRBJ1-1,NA,CSALTGTMNTEAFF
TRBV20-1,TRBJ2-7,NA,CSAKGRLAGASYEQYF
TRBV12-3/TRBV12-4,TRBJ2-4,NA,CATQNSAEGAKNIQYF
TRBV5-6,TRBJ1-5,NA,CASSFRSGSNQPQHF
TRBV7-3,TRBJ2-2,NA,CASSLIAGDYTGELFF
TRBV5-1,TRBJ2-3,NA,CASSSAQAPSTDTQYF
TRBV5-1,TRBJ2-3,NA,CASSAGLSGTDTQYF